This T cell receptor (beta chain) was recovered during a study of blood T cell repertoires in COVID-19. Study overall: The origin of the acute and convalescent COVID-19 samples was the United States, Italy and Spain. From T cells, B-cell-depleted T cells, or PBMCs came the material, which was cDNA or gDNA.

The CDR3 spans 15 residues. Germline CDR1 MNHEY, CDR2 SVGAGI. V trimming: 5 bases; J trimming: 7 bases; junction bases outside the gene matches: 13. The assay was immunoSEQ multiplex PCR, and TCRdb's table has in-frame clones only and misses some. Among approximately 150,000 clones listed, over 75% were seen once. This sequence joins TRBV6-5 and TRBJ2-7, with TRBD1 matching 8 bases. Sample: peripheral blood. The receptor was derived from a human donor in a cohort sampled during active COVID-19. In DNA, the CDR3 is TGTGCCAGCAGTAAACCCCGGCAGGGGGCTCGGGAGCAGTACTTC. It encodes CASSKPRQGAREQYF.